This T cell receptor (beta chain) was retrieved from a study of cytomegalovirus exposure and HLA in healthy donors. V dropped 6 bases and J dropped 4 bases, with 19 bases sitting between them. CDR1 and CDR2 from the germline V gene are MNHNY and SVGAGI (reference sequence). The CDR3 covers 15 residues. This PCR relied on a set of 60 Vbeta primers and 13 Jbeta primers. Assay: immunoSEQ multiplex PCR; the TCRdb copy retains only in-frame clones and omits some. The specimen's table records approximately 100,000 clones. The specimen sequenced was PBMCs. The J gene is TRBJ2-7, the V gene TRBV6-6; perhaps TRBD2 as D (7 bases). The TCR sequence derives from a man between 45 and 60 years old in good health and CMV-seropositive. The chain's CDR3 is CASSGPWGGLYEQYF. CDR3 DNA sequence: TGTGCCAGCAGCGGTCCTTGGGGGGGCCTGTACGAGCAGTACTTC.